These 26 T cell receptor beta chains were all obtained from the same sample, sequenced in a study of blood T cells in healthy people across ages. Primers used in a second PCR of roughly 6 to 12 cycles were a sample-barcoded 5' primer and a J-beta primer mix. Each CDR3 protein is one row after TCRdb ran MiXCR on the 5' RACE reads. The data contain about 900,000 distinct CDR3 sequences, under 80% of them singletons. Sequenced material: blood. Receptor source: a man aged 30 to 39 in good health.

V and J are TRBV20-1 and TRBJ2-1; a weak D match, TRBD2 (6 bases). The CDR3 contains 15 residues. The germline gives CDR1 DFQATT, CDR2 SNEGSKA (reference sequence). V lost 0 bases and J lost 0, with 9 bases in between. For the CDR3, the DNA is TGCAGTGCTAGAGATGGGGGGAGCTCCTACAATGAGCAGTTCTTC. Translation: CSARDGGSSYNEQFF.

The chain carries TRBV5-4 and TRBJ2-7, with 9 bases matching TRBD1. The V segment lost 3 bases and the J segment 1 base; nucleotides outside the gene matches: 5. This CDR3 is 15 amino acids long. Per the germline V gene, CDR1 is SGHNT and CDR2 is YYREEE (reference sequence). CDR3: CASSSRDRASYEQYF. CDR3 nucleotide sequence: TGTGCCAGCAGCTCCCGGGACAGGGCTTCCTACGAGCAGTACTTC. The full variable domain, completed using reference TRBV5-4 and TRBJ2-7, is ETGVTQSPTHLIKTRGQQVTLRCSSQSGHNTVSWYQQALGQGPQFIFQYYREEENGRGNFPPRFSGLQFPNYSSELNVNALELDDSALYLCASSSRDRASYEQYFGPGTRLTVT.

The rearrangement links TRBV20-1 to TRBJ1-2; D not certain. The CDR3 loop spans 13 amino acids. Germline CDR1 is DFQATT and CDR2 is SNEGSKA (reference sequence). Trimming removed 5 bases from V and 6 bases from J, with 16 bases in between. The CDR3 coding sequence is TGCAGTGCTTGGGCCCCTAATAGCGATGGCTACACCTTC. Translation gives CSAWAPNSDGYTF.

This clonotype has only a few counts. The V gene is TRBV3-1, the J gene TRBJ2-5; no firm D call. There are 12 residues in the CDR3. Germline values: CDR1 LGHDT, CDR2 YNNKEL (reference sequence). The germline V and J ends were trimmed by 3 bases and 5 bases, with 7 bases remaining between them. DNA of the CDR3: TGTGCCAGCAGCCACCTTGGGGAGACCCAGTACTTC. Translated: CASSHLGETQYF.

A few counts support this clonotype. The J gene is TRBJ1-4, the V gene TRBV12-3 or TRBV12-4, with TRBD1 as a possible D gene (5 bases). The CDR3 length is 14 residues. V shed 6 bases and J shed 8 bases, with 16 bases lying between them. In DNA form, the CDR3 reads TGTGCCAGCAGCCGTCAGATGAGGGGAGAAAAACTGTTTTTT. It specifies CASSRQMRGEKLFF.

This clonotype was found a few times. The genes are TRBV27 and TRBJ2-1; tentatively, D is TRBD1 (6 bases). The CDR3 has 13 residues. The V gene lost 4 bases and the J gene lost 9 bases, with 13 bases spanning the gap. CDR1 MNHEY and CDR2 SMNVEV come from the germline V gene (reference sequence). The CDR3 coding sequence is TGTGCCAGCAGTTATTCAGGGGCCGGTGAGCAGTTCTTC. As protein: CASSYSGAGEQFF.

The chain links TRBV16 to TRBJ1-5, with D perhaps matching TRBD1 (6 bases). Trimming stripped 7 bases from V and 4 bases from J, with 17 bases between. Germline V gives CDR1 KGHSY, CDR2 FQNENV. The CDR3 spans 15 residues. The CDR3 loop is CASNRRGAVNQPQHF. DNA for the CDR3: TGTGCCAGCAACCGACGGGGGGCCGTGAATCAGCCCCAGCATTTT.

This clonotype was counted only a few times. This chain links TRBV3-1 with TRBJ2-7; 10 bases match TRBD1. The CDR3 runs 13 residues. V lost 7 bases and J lost 3; bases outside the gene matches: 3. Germline CDR1 and CDR2: LGHDT and YNNKEL (reference sequence). This CDR3 is CASTGTGVYEQYF. The CDR3 nucleotides read TGTGCCAGCACCGGGACAGGGGTCTACGAGCAGTACTTC.

The chain employs TRBV25-1 and TRBJ2-7; 7 bases agree with TRBD1. The germline CDR1 and CDR2 sequences are MGHDK and SYGVNS. The CDR3 is 14 residues long. V trimming: 2 bases; J trimming: 12 bases; junction bases outside the gene matches: 13. The CDR3 DNA reads as TGTGCCAGCAGTGAAGGGGACAGACCGCCTCTTCGGTACTTC. Translating it yields CASSEGDRPPLRYF.

This clonotype appeared a few times. This chain connects TRBV25-1 to TRBJ1-2, with unresolved D. Germline V gene data show CDR1 as MGHDK and CDR2 as SYGVNS. The CDR3 is made up of 12 amino acids. Between the trimmed V and J ends, which lost 3 bases and 2 bases, there was a span of 4 bases. Here the CDR3 reads CASSDGNYGYTF. The CDR3 DNA reads TGTGCCAGCAGTGATGGGAACTATGGCTACACCTTC.

The V gene is TRBV7-2, the J gene TRBJ2-3, with 7 bases fitting TRBD2. The CDR3 spans 14 residues. The V segment lost 5 bases and the J segment 3 bases; nucleotides outside the gene matches: 5. Per germline, CDR1 SGHTA and CDR2 FQGNSA. The CDR3 protein is CASSGRLATDTQYF. The CDR3 nucleotides read TGTGCCAGCAGCGGTCGACTAGCAACAGATACGCAGTATTTT.

The V call is TRBV20-1, the J call TRBJ2-5; D call uncertain. In germline, CDR1 is DFQATT, CDR2 SNEGSKA (reference sequence). The V and J ends lost 6 bases and 7 bases respectively, with 3 bases between them. The CDR3 has 8 residues. Here the CDR3 DNA reads TGCAGTGCCCCGACCCAGTACTTC. Encoded protein: CSAPTQYF.

The CDR3 DNA reads TGTGCCAGCTCACCACGAAGAACCTACGAGCAGTACTTC. Encoded protein: CASSPRRTYEQYF. The gene calls are TRBV18 and TRBJ2-7; no reliable D call. The CDR3 has 13 amino acids. Germline V CDR1 and CDR2: KGHSH, LQKENI. Trimming shortened V by 1 base and J by 2 bases, and 6 bases separated the two germline ends.

The chain carries TRBV28 and TRBJ1-1; D unclear. Germline V CDR1 and CDR2: MDHEN, SYDVKM. Between the trimmed V and J ends, which lost 2 bases and 6 bases, there was a span of 10 bases. The length of the CDR3 is 13 residues. This CDR3 is CASSLAGIAEAFF. The CDR3 nucleotides are TGTGCCAGCAGTTTAGCGGGGATCGCTGAAGCTTTCTTT.

This clonotype was picked up a small number of times. The gene calls are TRBV12-3 or TRBV12-4 and TRBJ1-1; D is unclear. The CDR3 totals 12 residues. The germline V and J ends were trimmed by 1 base and 6 bases, with 6 bases remaining between them. The CDR3 region is CASSLGFSEAFF. The CDR3 DNA reads TGTGCCAGCAGTTTAGGCTTTTCTGAAGCTTTCTTT.

The rearrangement links TRBV4-3 to TRBJ2-3, with D uncertain. The CDR3 loop spans 13 amino acids. Trimming removed 2 bases at V and 1 base at J, with 4 bases between. CDR1 LGHNA and CDR2 YSLEER come from the germline V gene. The CDR3 DNA is TGCGCCAGCAGCCAACAGGGCACAGATACGCAGTATTTT. Translation: CASSQQGTDTQYF.

The J gene is TRBJ2-7, the V gene TRBV10-3, with 12 bases that match TRBD2. The J call may be wrong; the DNA end is better matched by TRBJ2-1. Germline assignment: CDR1 ENHRY and CDR2 SYGVKD. The CDR3 has 15 residues. The CDR3 nucleotides read TGTGCCATCAGTTTGACTAGCGGGGGACAGGAGACCCAGTTCTTC. Protein sequence: CAISLTSGGQETQFF.

The rearrangement links TRBV25-1 to TRBJ2-1; tentatively, D is TRBD1 (5 bases). In germline, CDR1 is MGHDK, CDR2 SYGVNS. The CDR3 is made up of 15 amino acids. The ends were cut back, 6 bases at V and 3 bases at J, with 15 bases in the middle. The CDR3 nucleotides are TGTGCCAGCAGATCGGTTGGGCAGGGCTACAATGAGCAGTTCTTC. Amino acids: CASRSVGQGYNEQFF.

The chain links TRBV7-2 to TRBJ2-1; D remains ambiguous. The CDR3 runs to 16 residues. The germline CDR1 and CDR2 sequences are SGHTA and FQGNSA. The ends were cut back, 5 bases at V and 2 bases at J, with 16 bases in the middle. CDR3 region: CASSIFWSVAYNEQFF. DNA of the CDR3: TGTGCCAGCAGCATCTTTTGGAGCGTGGCCTACAATGAGCAGTTCTTC.

V usage is TRBV25-1 and J usage is TRBJ2-3; D perhaps matches TRBD2 (5 bases). The CDR3 totals 15 residues. The germline V gene has CDR1 MGHDK and CDR2 SYGVNS. V dropped 0 bases and J dropped 4 bases, with 11 bases sitting between them. CDR3 region: CASSEYLRGSDTQYF. CDR3 DNA sequence: TGTGCCAGCAGTGAATATCTAAGAGGGTCAGATACGCAGTATTTT.

The chain uses TRBV20-1 and TRBJ2-5; 10 bases are a match to TRBD2. Trimming cost V 7 bases and J 5 bases; bases outside gene matches: 13. From germline, CDR1 is DFQATT and CDR2 SNEGSKA (reference sequence). The CDR3 has 15 amino acids. The CDR3 bases are TGCAGTGGGACCTCTGGACTAGCGGTCCAGGAGACCCAGTACTTC. It encodes CSGTSGLAVQETQYF.

This clonotype was found a few times. This chain uses TRBV7-2 with TRBJ2-5; D ambiguous. Germline CDR1 reads SGHTA; CDR2 reads FQGNSA. V was pared by 6 bases and J by 1 base, with 15 bases between. This CDR3 has 15 amino acids. The CDR3 nucleotides are TGTGCCAGCAGTGGTCCGGTCCGGGCCCAAGAGACCCAGTACTTC. It encodes CASSGPVRAQETQYF.

In its sample, this clonotype was seen a few times. CDR3 coding DNA: TGCAGCGTAGACAGGGATAAATCCTACAATGAGCAGTTCTTC. Encoded protein: CSVDRDKSYNEQFF. V usage is TRBV29-1 and J usage is TRBJ2-1; 7 bases are shared with TRBD1. The ends lost 6 bases at V and 1 base at J; junction bases unmatched: 6. CDR3 length: 14 residues. Germline V CDR1 and CDR2: SQVTM, ANQGSEA.

The chain links TRBV15 to TRBJ2-7, with TRBD1 matching 9 bases. Unmatched junction bases numbered 8, after V lost 6 bases and J lost 2 bases. Germline CDR1 LNHNV, CDR2 YYDKDF (reference sequence). The CDR3 sequence is 15 residues long. For the CDR3, the DNA is TGTGCCACCAGTCCCGACAGGGGGGACGCCTACGAGCAGTACTTC. Its translation: CATSPDRGDAYEQYF.

This chain joins TRBV20-1 and TRBJ1-2; possibly TRBD1 for D (5 bases). Germline CDR1 and CDR2: DFQATT and SNEGSKA (reference sequence). V shed 6 bases and J shed 0 bases, with 11 bases lying between them. This CDR3 is built from 13 residues. CDR3 sequence reads: CSAGGTANYGYTF. DNA for the CDR3: TGCAGTGCCGGTGGGACTGCTAACTATGGCTACACCTTC.

This clonotype was counted only a few times. J is TRBJ2-7 and V is TRBV9, with TRBD2 identical over 7 bases. The tail of the sequence fits TRBJ2-5 better, so the J call may be wrong. Germline V gene data show CDR1 as SGDLS and CDR2 as YYNGEE. The CDR3 is 14 residues long. CDR3 residues: CASSGSQGGETQYF. CDR3 coding DNA: TGTGCCAGCAGCGGTTCCCAGGGAGGGGAGACCCAGTACTTC.